This is a list of T cell receptor beta chains from one sample in a study of blood T cell repertoires in COVID-19. TCRdb's copy holds only in-frame clones and misses some; the assay was immunoSEQ multiplex PCR. The sample records about 230,000 clones, roughly 85% being singletons. The specimen was peripheral blood. Receptor source: a woman in her 70s with active or convalescent COVID-19. Both conserved end residues are part of each CDR3. Each record gives: D gene, V gene, clone size, J gene, CDR3 length, CDR3 protein, CDR3 DNA. The D gene is left open where the match is weak. Clone size is stated in some rows and not others, as once, few, many or a class when expanded.

TRBD2	TRBV20-1	.	TRBJ2-5	11	CSGLAGETQYF	TGCAGCGGACTAGCGGGAGAGACCCAGTACTTC
.	TRBV18	few	TRBJ1-1	14	CASSPPGGGTEAFF	TGTGCCAGCTCACCACCGGGAGGGGGAACTGAAGCTTTCTTT
TRBD1	TRBV7-3	.	TRBJ1-1	13	CASSPTGDSKAFF	TGTGCCAGCAGCCCTACAGGGGATAGTAAAGCTTTCTTT
TRBD2	TRBV7-7	.	TRBJ2-5	16	CASSPQRLAGGETQYF	TGTGCCAGCAGCCCGCAGCGACTAGCGGGGGGGGAGACCCAGTACTTC
.	TRBV7-8	.	TRBJ1-1	14	CASSWGRGDTEAFF	TGTGCCAGCAGCTGGGGCAGGGGAGATACTGAAGCTTTCTTT
.	TRBV25-1	.	TRBJ2-1	14	CASSEGWGEDEQFF	TGTGCCAGCAGTGAAGGTTGGGGGGAGGATGAGCAGTTCTTC
TRBD2	TRBV4-2	.	TRBJ2-1	15	CASSLTSGRIDEQFF	TGTGCCAGCAGCCTTACTAGCGGGAGGATCGATGAGCAGTTCTTC
.	TRBV20-1	.	TRBJ1-2	13	CSASGGVHYGYTF	TGCAGTGCCAGTGGCGGGGTGCACTATGGCTACACCTTC
.	TRBV28	.	TRBJ1-1	16	CASSLGATVGNTEAFF	TGTGCCAGCAGTTTAGGGGCAACTGTAGGGAACACTGAAGCTTTCTTT
.	TRBV7-2	few	TRBJ1-2	14	CASSLDSRDYGYTF	TGTGCCAGCAGCTTAGATTCCAGGGACTATGGCTACACCTTC
TRBD2	TRBV28	.	TRBJ2-3	16	CASSFPSGRPTDTQYF	TGTGCCAGCAGTTTTCCTAGCGGGAGGCCTACAGATACGCAGTATTTT
TRBD1	TRBV27	.	TRBJ2-7	14	CASRTGTAIYEQYF	TGTGCCAGCAGAACGGGGACAGCTATCTACGAGCAGTACTTC
.	TRBV3-1/TRBV3-2	.	TRBJ2-2	14	CASSQWTAGGELFF	TGTGCCAGCAGCCAATGGACCGCGGGCGGGGAGCTGTTTTTT
TRBD1	TRBV2	.	TRBJ2-7	14	CASSDGQGSYEQYF	TGTGCCAGCAGTGACGGACAGGGGTCCTACGAGCAGTACTTC
TRBD1	TRBV3-1/TRBV3-2	.	TRBJ2-2	15	CASSHPDRGPGELFF	TGTGCCAGCAGCCATCCGGACAGGGGTCCCGGGGAGCTGTTTTTT
TRBD1	TRBV3-1/TRBV3-2	.	TRBJ1-2	13	CASSQQGATGYTF	TGTGCCAGCAGCCAACAGGGGGCGACTGGCTACACCTTC
TRBD2	TRBV5-1	once	TRBJ2-2	17	CASSFFSGGDNTGELFF	TGCGCCAGCAGCTTTTTTAGCGGGGGCGATAACACCGGGGAGCTGTTTTTT
.	TRBV19	few	TRBJ1-5	15	CASSMVGGEAQPQHF	TGTGCCAGTAGTATGGTAGGGGGGGAAGCTCAGCCCCAGCATTTT
TRBD2	TRBV7-2	.	TRBJ2-3	16	CASSQGLAGNTDTQYF	TGTGCCAGCAGCCAGGGACTAGCGGGGAACACAGATACGCAGTATTTT
TRBD1	TRBV15	.	TRBJ2-7	14	CATSLGQGVNEQYF	TGTGCCACCAGTCTCGGACAGGGCGTGAACGAGCAGTACTTC
TRBD2	TRBV29-1	once	TRBJ2-1	15	CSVETTSGGDNEQFF	TGCAGCGTTGAAACGACTAGCGGGGGGGACAATGAGCAGTTCTTC
.	TRBV5-1	.	TRBJ2-2	16	CASSYLGRGDTGELFF	TGCGCCAGCAGCTACCTCGGCAGGGGAGACACCGGGGAGCTGTTTTTT
TRBD1	TRBV6-2/TRBV6-3	.	TRBJ2-5	13	CASSRQGQETQYF	TGTGCCAGCAGTCGACAGGGCCAAGAGACCCAGTACTTC
TRBD1	TRBV12-3/TRBV12-4	few	TRBJ1-1	13	CASSSYRGTEAFF	TGTGCCAGCAGCTCCTACAGGGGCACTGAAGCTTTCTTT
.	TRBV2	.	TRBJ1-4	14	CASSEAHQGEKLFF	TGTGCCAGCAGTGAAGCGCATCAGGGTGAAAAACTGTTTTTT
.	TRBV11-3	.	TRBJ2-1	15	CASSFGSTGYNEQFF	TGTGCCAGCAGCTTCGGCTCGACGGGTTACAATGAGCAGTTCTTC
.	TRBV3-1/TRBV3-2	.	TRBJ1-5	15	CASSQDGGVGQPQHF	TGTGCCAGCAGCCAAGATGGAGGGGTCGGACAGCCCCAGCATTTT
.	TRBV30	.	TRBJ2-2	15	CAWRLPGDQTGELFF	TGTGCCTGGAGACTCCCAGGGGATCAGACCGGGGAGCTGTTTTTT
.	TRBV6-5	.	TRBJ2-1	14	CASSGGAGLAEQFF	TGTGCCAGCAGCGGAGGGGCAGGGTTGGCTGAGCAGTTCTTC
.	TRBV6-2/TRBV6-3	.	TRBJ2-5	14	CASSYSGGTKTQYF	TGTGCCAGCAGTTACTCGGGGGGGACAAAGACCCAGTACTTC
.	TRBV4-3	once	TRBJ1-1	14	CASSQVIGAAEAFF	TGCGCCAGCAGCCAAGTTATAGGGGCGGCTGAAGCTTTCTTT
TRBD1	TRBV7-2	.	TRBJ2-1	15	CASSLWTGEVNEQFF	TGTGCCAGCAGCCTCTGGACAGGGGAGGTCAATGAGCAGTTCTTC
.	TRBV15	.	TRBJ2-1	22	CATSREDTWTWVGGRSYNEQFF	TGTGCCACCAGCAGAGAAGACACCTGGACCTGGGTGGGAGGACGCTCCTACAATGAGCAGTTCTTC
.	TRBV6-5	few	TRBJ2-7	14	CASTRRDGSYEQYF	TGTGCCAGCACTAGGAGGGACGGCTCCTACGAGCAGTACTTC
TRBD1	TRBV5-8	.	TRBJ1-4	15	CASSSWTGANEKLFF	TGTGCCAGCAGCTCCTGGACAGGGGCTAATGAAAAACTGTTTTTT